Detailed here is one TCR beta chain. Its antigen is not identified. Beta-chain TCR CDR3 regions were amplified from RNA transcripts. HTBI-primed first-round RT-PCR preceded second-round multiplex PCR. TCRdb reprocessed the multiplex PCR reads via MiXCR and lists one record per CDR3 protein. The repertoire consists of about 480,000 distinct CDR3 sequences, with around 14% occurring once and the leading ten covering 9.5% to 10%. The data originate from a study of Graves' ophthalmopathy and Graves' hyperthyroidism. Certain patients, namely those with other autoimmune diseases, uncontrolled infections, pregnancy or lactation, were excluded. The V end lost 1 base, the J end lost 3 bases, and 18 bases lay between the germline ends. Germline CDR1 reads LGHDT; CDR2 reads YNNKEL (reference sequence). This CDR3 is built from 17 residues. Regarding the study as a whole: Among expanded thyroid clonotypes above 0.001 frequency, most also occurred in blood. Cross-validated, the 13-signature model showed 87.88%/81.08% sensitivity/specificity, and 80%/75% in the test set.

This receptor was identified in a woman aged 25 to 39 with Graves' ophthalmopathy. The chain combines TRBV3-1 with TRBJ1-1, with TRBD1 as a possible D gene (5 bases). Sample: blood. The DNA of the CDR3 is TGTGCCAGCAGCCAAGGGTTTCCAGCAGGGCATGACACTGAAGCTTTCTTT. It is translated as CASSQGFPAGHDTEAFF. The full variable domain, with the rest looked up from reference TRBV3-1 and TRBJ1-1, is DTAVSQTPKYLVTQMGNDKSIKCEQNLGHDTMYWYKQDSKKFLKIMFSYNNKELIINETVPNRFSPKSPDKAHLNLHINSLELGDSAVYFCASSQGFPAGHDTEAFFGQGTRLTVV.